The clone carrying this T cell receptor (beta chain) occurred once. Participant ages covered about 18 to 89 years across about two dozen US areas. Cohort assignment relied on participant-reported clinical history. In the original workflow: Reference gene primer amplification gave estimated nucleated cell counts. Using immunoSEQ multiplex PCR, the repertoire was profiled, and TCRdb retains in-frame clones only, with some absent. The DNA gave D and trimming, while V, J and clone size come from that table. The sample lists 430,000 or so clones; 85% to 90% were seen once. The sample belongs to a study of blood T cell repertoires in COVID-19. For the study at large: PBMCs, B-cell-depleted T cells, or T cells provided the cDNA or gDNA that made up the material.

Sequenced input: PBMCs or T cells enriched from blood (not recorded which). The origin of this receptor is a woman aged 40 to 50 who had recovered from COVID-19.

The CDR3, as DNA: TGTGCCAGCAGCCCAGGGTTAGCTAATGAAAAACTGTTTTTT. Encoded protein: CASSPGLANEKLFF. J is TRBJ1-4 and V is TRBV5-8, with D maybe TRBD1 (5 bases). V dropped 4 bases and J dropped 3 bases, with 10 bases sitting between them. The length of the CDR3 is 14 residues. Germline V lookup: CDR1 SGHTS, CDR2 YDEGEE.